What follows are 29 T cell receptor beta chains derived from one specimen sequenced in a study of shared clonotypes between healthy human individuals. Some clones are missing from TCRdb's copy, which holds only in-frame ones; the method was immunoSEQ multiplex PCR. The sample has some 2.3 million clones; 93% are singletons. The source material was naive CD4+ T cells from PBMCs. Subset here: CD45RA+ positively selected. These receptors all stem from a man aged 18 to 35 in good health. Some clones in this sample may be carry-over from other donors' samples.

As concerns this clone: The same CDR3 is also encoded by other DNA sequences in this sample. The V call is TRBV20-1, the J call TRBJ2-1, with no clear D. From germline, CDR1 is DFQATT and CDR2 SNEGSKA (reference sequence). The CDR3 contains 10 residues. V was shortened by 3 bases and J by 7 bases, with 4 bases between the two germline ends. The CDR3 DNA sequence: TGCAGTGCTAGGTTTAATGAGCAGTTCTTC. Translating gives CSARFNEQFF.

This rearrangement joins TRBV7-3 to TRBJ2-7; weak D call: TRBD2 (5 bases). V gave up 5 bases and J gave up 0 bases, with 14 bases separating them. Germline CDR1 SGHTA, CDR2 FQGTGA. CDR3 length: 15 residues. The CDR3 protein is CASSLLGASSYEQYF. CDR3 in DNA: TGTGCCAGCAGCCTCTTGGGAGCTAGCTCCTACGAGCAGTACTTC.

This rearrangement joins TRBV14 to TRBJ2-1; 8 nucleotides agree with TRBD2. The CDR3 runs 18 residues. Germline V lookup: CDR1 SGHDN, CDR2 FVKESK. With V trimmed by 0 bases and J by 6 bases, 13 bases remained unmatched. The DNA for the CDR3 is TGTGCCAGCAGCCAAGAAGGCTGGGGTCTAGCGGGTCTCAATGAGCAGTTCTTC. It encodes CASSQEGWGLAGLNEQFF.

The rearrangement uses TRBV7-8 and TRBJ1-2; no clear D gene. Germline CDR1 is SGHVS and CDR2 is FQNEAQ. CDR3 length: 15 residues. V was cut by 1 base and J by 5 bases, with 14 bases left in between. The CDR3 region has the DNA TGTGCCAGCAGCTTAGAGGGCAGGAGAGATTATGGCTACACCTTC. Translated: CASSLEGRRDYGYTF.

The chain combines TRBV2 with TRBJ2-5; D may be TRBD2 (6 bases). This CDR3 has 12 residues. Germline V lookup: CDR1 SNHLY, CDR2 FYNNEI. Trimming cost V 7 bases and J 2 bases, with 8 bases left between them. The CDR3 loop is CASNLAQETQYF. DNA for the CDR3: TGTGCCAGCAATCTAGCGCAAGAGACCCAGTACTTC.

This clone occurred a few times. The J gene is TRBJ1-1, the V gene TRBV30; D gene unclear. Trimming removed 4 bases from V and 1 base from J, with 7 bases in between. The CDR3 has 12 residues. Germline V gives CDR1 GTSNPN, CDR2 SVGIG (reference sequence). This chain's CDR3 is CAWTLGNTEAFF. As DNA, the CDR3 is TGTGCCTGGACGCTAGGGAACACTGAAGCTTTCTTT.

V usage is TRBV5-1 and J usage is TRBJ2-7; TRBD2 aligns across 9 bases. The CDR3 contains 14 residues. Germline-derived CDR1 and CDR2 are SGHRS and YFSETQ. The J segment lost 6 bases and the V segment lost 7 bases, leaving 11 bases of the junction unmatched. CDR3 nucleotide sequence: TGCGCCAGCCACCCGCGGGAGGGGGCTCGCGAGCAGTACTTC. Protein sequence: CASHPREGAREQYF.

The chain links TRBV6-1 to TRBJ2-3; 12 bases fit TRBD2. This CDR3 is built from 14 residues. Unmatched junction bases numbered 11, after V lost 5 bases and J lost 14 bases. The V gene's germline CDR1 is MNHNS and CDR2 SASEGT. The DNA for the CDR3 is TGTGCCAGCAGTATAGGACTAGCGGGGTCCCCTCGGTATTTT. As protein: CASSIGLAGSPRYF.

About this clone itself: This specimen includes other DNA sequences encoding the same CDR3. The CDR3: CASSTGGGTGELFF. CDR3 in DNA: TGTGCCAGTAGTACCGGAGGTGGCACCGGGGAGCTGTTTTTT. This sequence joins TRBV19 and TRBJ2-2; D is possibly TRBD2 (5 bases). The CDR3 consists of 14 residues. CDR1 is LNHDA, CDR2 SQIVND, per germline (reference sequence). With 4 bases removed from V and 4 bases from J, the gap between germline ends came to 10 bases.

The gene calls are TRBV18 and TRBJ2-5; TRBD1 might be the D (5 bases). V lost 3 bases and J 5 bases, leaving 13 bases between the germline ends. CDR3 length: 14 residues. CDR1 is KGHSH, CDR2 LQKENI, per germline. In DNA, the CDR3 is TGTGCCAGCTCACCGCCAAGTAAGGGGGAGACCCAGTACTTC. Protein product: CASSPPSKGETQYF.

The gene calls are TRBV7-2 and TRBJ2-3; 7 bases match TRBD2. This CDR3 has 14 amino acids. Trimming cost V 6 bases and J 1 base; bases outside gene matches: 4. Germline V CDR1 and CDR2: SGHTA, FQGNSA. The CDR3 DNA reads TGTGCCAGCAGTCGTACTAGCGGCACAGATACGCAGTATTTT. Translated: CASSRTSGTDTQYF.

V gene TRBV30 combines with J gene TRBJ2-5, with 7 bases fitting TRBD2. The trim removed 5 bases at V and 4 bases at J, leaving 16 bases unmatched. Germline CDR1 and CDR2: GTSNPN and SVGIG (reference sequence). The CDR3 is 16 amino acids. CDR3 in amino acids: CAWVPLGAAGIETQYF. CDR3 DNA sequence: TGTGCCTGGGTACCTCTTGGGGCAGCGGGAATAGAGACCCAGTACTTC.

This chain links TRBV28 with TRBJ1-2; D unresolved. This CDR3 spans 13 amino acids. Deletions cut 4 bases from V and 4 bases from J, with 10 bases between. CDR1 and CDR2 from the germline V gene are MDHEN and SYDVKM. The CDR3 coding sequence is TGTGCCAGCAGTTCCAATAGGTTCTATGGCTACACCTTC. Translated, it gives CASSSNRFYGYTF.

The chain uses TRBV18 and TRBJ2-1, with TRBD1 matching 7 bases. The CDR3 consists of 12 residues. CDR1 is KGHSH, CDR2 LQKENI, per germline. V shed 2 bases, J shed 13 bases, and the junction held 5 bases outside the gene matches. CDR3 in DNA: TGTGCCAGCTCACCAGGGGACAGAGTTCAGTTCTTC. It is translated as CASSPGDRVQFF.

The chain is built from TRBV28 and TRBJ1-1; 10 bases are shared with TRBD1. The CDR3 has 13 residues. V lost 8 bases, J lost 8 bases, and 8 bases stayed unmatched. Germline V lookup: CDR1 MDHEN, CDR2 SYDVKM. The CDR3 loop is CASPTGGFSEAFF. CDR3 sequence (DNA): TGTGCCAGCCCGACAGGGGGCTTTTCGGAAGCTTTCTTT.

Turning to this clone: Other DNA sequences in this sample translate to the same CDR3. The chain recombines TRBV7-3 with TRBJ2-5; 8 bases fit TRBD1. The junction had 3 bases not matched to a gene; V was cut back by 5 bases and J by 4 bases. The CDR3 consists of 13 residues. Germline values: CDR1 SGHTA, CDR2 FQGTGA. CDR3 nucleotide sequence: TGTGCCAGCAGCCGACAGGGGAGAGAGACCCAGTACTTC. It codes for CASSRQGRETQYF.

The rearrangement joins TRBV27 to TRBJ2-7; 8 bases line up with TRBD2. The CDR3 covers 15 residues. The V gene end was trimmed by 6 bases and the J gene end by 4 bases; junction bases not matched to a gene: 11. Germline CDR1 and CDR2: MNHEY and SMNVEV (reference sequence). CDR3 loop: CASRRLAGENYEQYF. Written as DNA, the CDR3 is TGTGCCAGCAGACGTCTAGCGGGTGAGAATTACGAGCAGTACTTC.

V and J are TRBV5-1 and TRBJ1-2, with 9 positions matching TRBD1. V lost 4 bases to trimming and J lost 4 bases; unmatched junction nucleotides: 8. Germline V gene data show CDR1 as SGHRS and CDR2 as YFSETQ. CDR3 length equals 15 residues. CDR3 sequence: CASSTGGARVYGYTF. CDR3 coding DNA: TGCGCCAGCAGCACAGGGGGCGCGAGGGTCTATGGCTACACCTTC. Drawing the rest from reference TRBV5-1 and TRBJ1-2, the complete variable domain is KAGVTQTPRYLIKTRGQQVTLSCSPISGHRSVSWYQQTPGQGLQFLFEYFSETQRNKGNFPGRFSGRQFSNSRSEMNVSTLELGDSALYLCASSTGGARVYGYTFGSGTRLTVV.

The genes are TRBV2 and TRBJ2-2; 12 bases are a match to TRBD2. The V and J ends lost 7 bases and 3 bases, in that order; junction bases with no gene match: 3. The CDR3 spans 15 residues. Germline-derived CDR1 and CDR2 are SNHLY and FYNNEI. This CDR3 is CASKRLAGDTGELFF. Written as DNA, the CDR3 is TGTGCCAGCAAACGACTAGCGGGAGACACCGGGGAGCTGTTTTTT. The full variable domain, in which reference TRBV2 and TRBJ2-2 provide the parts outside the CDR3, is EPEVTQTPSHQVTQMGQEVILRCVPISNHLYFYWYRQILGQKVEFLVSFYNNEISEKSEIFDDQFSVERPDGSNFTLKIRSTKLEDSAMYFCASKRLAGDTGELFFGEGSRLTVL.

CDR3 region: CASSLIVENTEAFF. CDR3 nucleotide sequence: TGTGCCAGCAGCCTGATTGTGGAGAACACTGAAGCTTTCTTT. The gene calls are TRBV7-2 and TRBJ1-1; D is undetermined. The CDR3 has 14 residues. CDR1 and CDR2 from the germline V gene are SGHTA and FQGNSA. The V end lost 5 bases, the J end lost 1 base, and 11 bases lay between the germline ends.

The chain is built from TRBV4-1 and TRBJ1-4, with a possible D match to TRBD1 (6 bases). V gave up 0 bases and J gave up 7 bases, with 15 bases separating them. Germline CDR1 is MGHRA and CDR2 is YSYEKL. CDR3 length: 16 amino acids. CDR3 region: CASSQDPAGAVEKLFF. The CDR3 coding sequence is TGCGCCAGCAGCCAAGATCCGGCGGGGGCGGTTGAAAAACTGTTTTTT.

This chain uses TRBV9 with TRBJ2-5; D not certain. CDR3 length: 14 residues. CDR1 and CDR2 from the germline V gene are SGDLS and YYNGEE. Trimming stripped 4 bases from V and 1 base from J, with 11 bases between. CDR3 in DNA: TGTGCCAGCAGCTCCACAGACTTCCAAGAGACCCAGTACTTC. Translation gives CASSSTDFQETQYF.

The rearrangement joins TRBV6-1 to TRBJ1-6, with 8 bases lining up with TRBD1. V shed 9 bases and J 6 bases; nucleotides not matched to a gene: 4. Germline V gene data show CDR1 as MNHNS and CDR2 as SASEGT. CDR3 length: 13 residues. As DNA, the CDR3 is TGTGCCAGTCTTGGACAGGGTAATTCACCCCTCCACTTT. This translates into CASLGQGNSPLHF.

The count of this clone is one. The chain couples TRBV29-1 to TRBJ1-2; a weak D match, TRBD1 (5 bases). Trimming stripped 6 bases from V and 0 bases from J, with 8 bases between. Germline CDR1 is SQVTM and CDR2 is ANQGSEA. The CDR3 spans 12 residues. CDR3 region: CSVGDANYGYTF. Written as DNA, the CDR3 is TGCAGCGTAGGGGACGCTAACTATGGCTACACCTTC.

The chain joins TRBV11-2 to TRBJ2-2; 8 nucleotides align to TRBD2. Germline V CDR1 and CDR2: SGHAT, FQNNGV. The CDR3 has 16 amino acids. Losses at the gene ends were 5 bases for V and 7 bases for J; bases not matched to a gene: 12. The CDR3 protein is CASSQIRAGEGGELFF. The CDR3 region has the DNA TGTGCCAGCAGCCAAATACGAGCGGGAGAGGGCGGGGAGCTGTTTTTT.

CDR3 in amino acids: CASSSQVGGRVNEQFF. As DNA, the CDR3 is TGTGCCAGCAGCTCCCAGGTGGGCGGGAGGGTTAATGAGCAGTTCTTC. The chain has TRBV7-8 and TRBJ2-1, with TRBD2 identical over 9 bases. The CDR3 is 16 residues long. J lost 7 bases, V lost 4 bases, and 11 bases had no gene match. Germline-derived CDR1 and CDR2 are SGHVS and FQNEAQ.

V and J are TRBV5-6 and TRBJ2-7, with 13 bases lining up with TRBD2. CDR3 size: 15 residues. Per germline, CDR1 SGHDT and CDR2 YYEEEE. The V segment lost 2 bases and the J segment 3 bases; nucleotides outside the gene matches: 2. This CDR3 is CASSFGLAGVYEQYF. The CDR3 bases are TGTGCCAGCAGCTTCGGACTAGCGGGAGTCTACGAGCAGTACTTC.

The chain links TRBV29-1 to TRBJ2-6; 7 bases fit TRBD1. This CDR3 is 16 amino acids long. Germline assignment: CDR1 SQVTM and CDR2 ANQGSEA. J lost 3 bases, V lost 5 bases, and 10 bases had no gene match. CDR3 in amino acids: CSVRGQYLIGANVLTF. The CDR3 DNA sequence: TGCAGCGTTAGGGGACAGTACCTAATTGGGGCCAACGTCCTGACTTTC.

The rearrangement uses TRBV27 and TRBJ2-7; 10 positions match TRBD1. After removal of 6 bases from V and 6 bases from J, the junction contained 14 bases not matched to a gene. This CDR3 has 16 residues. Germline V gene sequence: CDR1 MNHEY, CDR2 SMNVEV (reference sequence). CDR3 loop: CASRPMDRGSVSEQYF. The CDR3 region has the DNA TGTGCCAGCAGGCCAATGGACAGGGGGAGCGTCTCCGAGCAGTACTTC.